This record covers a single T cell receptor beta chain. Looked up from germline, CDR1 is MGHRA and CDR2 is YSYEKL. J gave up 5 bases and V 5 bases, and 13 bases lay outside the gene matches. The CDR3 totals 16 residues. The data were obtained in a study of blood T cell repertoires in COVID-19. Study as a whole: Samples taken during acute and convalescent COVID-19 were collected in the United States, Italy and Spain. PBMCs, B-cell-depleted T cells, or T cells provided the cDNA or gDNA that made up the material.

Authors' methods: Researchers report that nucleated cell counts were estimated from reference gene primer amplification. The table came from immunoSEQ multiplex PCR; TCRdb's copy has only in-frame clones and leaves some out. V and J calls and clone size follow that table, whereas D and trimming were derived from the DNA. The top ten clones hold roughly 3% of a sample with 340,000 or so clones, 83% of them seen once. The sequencing input was peripheral blood. The TCR sequence derives from a man under 40 with active or convalescent COVID-19. The J gene is TRBJ2-5, the V gene TRBV4-1; 8 bases agree with TRBD2. The CDR3 bases are TGCGCCAGCAGCTACATCCCCGGGGGGGCCTTGGAGACCCAGTACTTC. Translation gives CASSYIPGGALETQYF.